These 8 T cell receptor beta chains were all obtained from the same sample, sequenced in a study of shared T cell receptors in the human thymus. Data came from immunoSEQ multiplex PCR; TCRdb stores just in-frame clones and leaves some out. Of 500,000 to 750,000 clones in the sample, around 89% were seen once. Another study also made use of these data, one on human thymus T cells.

The sample was thymocytes. The receptor source for this set is a boy under two years old with a congenital heart defect.

This clone was seen a single time. The chain has TRBV27 and TRBJ1-1; tentative D call: TRBD1 (6 bases). This CDR3 spans 17 amino acids. V dropped 5 bases and J dropped 2 bases, with 21 bases sitting between them. Germline values: CDR1 MNHEY, CDR2 SMNVEV (reference sequence). This CDR3 is CASSPTTGLLKNTEAFF. CDR3 bases: TGTGCCAGCAGTCCAACTACAGGGTTACTTAAAAACACTGAAGCTTTCTTT.

V is TRBV6-4 and J is TRBJ2-7; 10 bases are shared with TRBD2. CDR3 length equals 13 residues. The germline V gene encodes CDR1 MRHNA and CDR2 SNTAGT. J lost 5 bases, V lost 11 bases, and 9 bases had no gene match. This CDR3 reads CAVQLAGAHEQYF. CDR3 bases: TGTGCCGTACAGCTAGCGGGAGCCCACGAGCAGTACTTC.

The rearrangement joins TRBV7-3 to TRBJ2-2; D possibly corresponds to TRBD2 (7 bases). V lost 5 bases and J 5 bases, leaving 12 bases between the germline ends. This CDR3 has 14 residues. Germline V gene data show CDR1 as SGHTA and CDR2 as FQGTGA. This CDR3 reads CASSPEGGTGELFF. In DNA, the CDR3 is TGTGCCAGCAGCCCGGAGGGGGGGACCGGGGAGCTGTTTTTT.

V and J are TRBV28 and TRBJ2-6; 10 bases agree with TRBD1. Germline lookup yields CDR1 MDHEN and CDR2 SYDVKM. J lost 4 bases, V lost 7 bases, and 13 bases had no gene match. The CDR3 contains 18 residues. Written as DNA, the CDR3 is TGTGCCAGCATGCGTCCGACAGGGGGCGCGGGAGGGGCCAACGTCCTGACTTTC. Encoded protein: CASMRPTGGAGGANVLTF. Filled out from reference TRBV28 and TRBJ2-6, the complete variable domain reads DVKVTQSSRYLVKRTGEKVFLECVQDMDHENMFWYRQDPGLGLRLIYFSYDVKMKEKGDIPEGYSVSREKKERFSLILESASTNQTSMYLCASMRPTGGAGGANVLTFGAGSRLTVL.

The chain is built from TRBV27 and TRBJ2-1; 10 bases map to TRBD2. CDR3 length: 14 residues. Trimming cost V 0 bases and J 15 bases; bases outside gene matches: 8. Per germline, CDR1 MNHEY and CDR2 SMNVEV (reference sequence). The CDR3 is CASSLSIQREGLFF. The CDR3, as DNA: TGTGCCAGCAGTTTATCGATCCAGCGGGAGGGCCTGTTCTTC.

The gene calls are TRBV19 and TRBJ2-7, with TRBD1 matching 9 bases. CDR3 length: 13 residues. Germline values: CDR1 LNHDA, CDR2 SQIVND (reference sequence). The V segment lost 4 bases and the J segment 6 bases; nucleotides outside the gene matches: 4. The CDR3 DNA reads as TGTGCCAGTAGTAGGACAGGGGTGGCCGAGCAGTACTTC. Its protein product is CASSRTGVAEQYF.

This rearrangement joins TRBV27 to TRBJ2-2; the match to TRBD1 covers 9 bases. The trim removed 3 bases at V and 4 bases at J, leaving 6 bases unmatched. Germline V gene data show CDR1 as MNHEY and CDR2 as SMNVEV (reference sequence). CDR3 length: 16 residues. CDR3 amino acids: CASSFYTGGITGELFF. The CDR3 DNA follows: TGTGCCAGCAGTTTCTATACAGGGGGCATCACCGGGGAGCTGTTTTTT.

The gene calls are TRBV15 and TRBJ2-1, with 8 bases lining up with TRBD1. The trim removed 8 bases at V and 8 bases at J, leaving 17 bases unmatched. CDR3 length: 16 amino acids. Looked up from germline, CDR1 is LNHNV and CDR2 is YYDKDF (reference sequence). The CDR3 region is CATFGLGQGPFDEQFF. CDR3 nucleotides: TGTGCCACCTTCGGTTTAGGACAGGGCCCCTTCGATGAGCAGTTCTTC.